One sample yielded the 30 T cell receptor beta chains listed below, sequenced in a study of cytomegalovirus exposure and HLA in healthy donors. Primers for the PCR totalled 60 Vbeta and 13 Jbeta. The assay was immunoSEQ multiplex PCR, and TCRdb's table has in-frame clones only and misses some. The profile shows roughly 140,000 clones, around three quarters of them singletons. Sequencing input: PBMCs. All receptors derive from a woman aged 35 to 49 in good health and CMV-seronegative.

The chain carries TRBV19 and TRBJ1-4; D gene ambiguous. Germline-derived CDR1 and CDR2 are LNHDA and SQIVND (reference sequence). This CDR3 region has 12 residues. Trimming left V 7 bases short and J 5 bases short, with 8 bases between. The CDR3 DNA reads as TGTGCCAGTATGAGGAAGAATGAAAAACTGTTTTTT. The encoded protein is CASMRKNEKLFF.

The rearrangement links TRBV6-1 to TRBJ1-4; 8 positions match TRBD1. CDR1 is MNHNS, CDR2 SASEGT, per germline. After removal of 7 bases from V and 5 bases from J, the junction contained 9 bases not matched to a gene. The CDR3 is 15 residues long. Here the CDR3 DNA reads TGTGCCAGCATAGGGACTGGACAGGGAAATGAAAAACTGTTTTTT. Its translation: CASIGTGQGNEKLFF.

This sequence joins TRBV5-1 and TRBJ1-1, with D maybe TRBD1 (6 bases). V lost 3 bases and J 3 bases, leaving 12 bases between the germline ends. The CDR3 has 14 residues. CDR1 SGHRS and CDR2 YFSETQ come from the germline V gene. The CDR3, as DNA: TGCGCCAGCAGCTACTCGACAGGATACACTGAAGCTTTCTTT. Its protein is CASSYSTGYTEAFF.

V is TRBV19 and J is TRBJ1-1; D is uncertain. In germline, CDR1 is LNHDA, CDR2 SQIVND (reference sequence). The CDR3 extends over 13 amino acids. The V gene lost 5 bases and the J gene lost 5 bases, with 12 bases spanning the gap. In DNA form, the CDR3 reads TGTGCCAGTAGTCGGGGTAGAGAAACTGAAGCTTTCTTT. Translated: CASSRGRETEAFF.

The chain couples TRBV19 to TRBJ2-5, with D maybe TRBD2 (5 bases). The CDR3 is 14 residues long. Germline CDR1 is LNHDA and CDR2 is SQIVND (reference sequence). The V end was cut by 2 bases, the J end by 5 bases, with 12 bases between. CDR3 in DNA: TGTGCCAGTAGTATACGCCCTCCGGGGGAGACCCAGTACTTC. Protein product: CASSIRPPGETQYF.

This sequence joins TRBV9 and TRBJ1-4; the D gene is possibly TRBD1 (5 bases). This CDR3 spans 15 amino acids. Germline CDR1 reads SGDLS; CDR2 reads YYNGEE. Trimming stripped 0 bases from V and 5 bases from J, with 11 bases between. The CDR3 sequence: CASSVGRGSNEKLFF. CDR3 sequence (DNA): TGTGCCAGCAGCGTAGGAAGGGGATCAAATGAAAAACTGTTTTTT. Based on the CDR3 plus reference TRBV9 and TRBJ1-4, the full variable domain is DSGVTQTPKHLITATGQRVTLRCSPRSGDLSVYWYQQSLDQGLQFLIQYYNGEERAKGNILERFSAQQFPDLHSELNLSSLELGDSALYFCASSVGRGSNEKLFFGSGTQLSVL.

The chain combines TRBV18 with TRBJ1-4; TRBD1 might be the D (5 bases). This CDR3 comprises 15 residues. The V gene lost 4 bases and the J gene lost 0 bases, with 9 bases spanning the gap. Germline assignment: CDR1 KGHSH and CDR2 LQKENI. The chain's CDR3 is CASSQPTATNEKLFF. DNA for the CDR3: TGTGCCAGCTCACAACCGACAGCAACTAATGAAAAACTGTTTTTT.

This chain links TRBV5-1 with TRBJ2-7, with D maybe TRBD1 (6 bases). This CDR3 has 15 residues. V lost 0 bases and J 0 bases, leaving 10 bases between the germline ends. Germline V lookup: CDR1 SGHRS, CDR2 YFSETQ. CDR3 in amino acids: CASSLVTGSSYEQYF. Here the CDR3 DNA reads TGCGCCAGCAGCTTGGTAACAGGGAGCTCCTACGAGCAGTACTTC.

The genes are TRBV5-1 and TRBJ2-7, with TRBD2 matching over 8 bases. The V and J ends lost 3 bases and 3 bases, in that order; junction bases with no gene match: 8. The CDR3 spans 15 residues. Looked up from germline, CDR1 is SGHRS and CDR2 is YFSETQ. CDR3 protein: CASSSGAGGGYEQYF. The CDR3 DNA is TGCGCCAGCAGCTCCGGGGCGGGAGGTGGCTACGAGCAGTACTTC.

CDR3: CASSQRELSAEAFF. In DNA, the CDR3 is TGTGCCAGCTCACAGCGGGAATTGTCGGCTGAAGCTTTCTTT. The V gene is TRBV18, the J gene TRBJ1-1; D remains unclear. The CDR3 has 14 amino acids. CDR1 and CDR2 from the germline V gene are KGHSH and LQKENI. Deletions cut 4 bases from V and 6 bases from J, with 15 bases between.

The chain joins TRBV5-1 to TRBJ2-2; the match to TRBD1 covers 7 bases. CDR1 SGHRS and CDR2 YFSETQ come from the germline V gene. This CDR3 comprises 14 residues. V was clipped by 3 bases and J by 5 bases; unmatched bases: 4. The CDR3 DNA sequence: TGCGCCAGCAGCTACACAGGGGAAACCGGGGAGCTGTTTTTT. Its protein is CASSYTGETGELFF.

V is TRBV5-1 and J is TRBJ2-1; 8 positions agree with TRBD2. J was trimmed by 8 bases and V by 0 bases; bases with no gene match: 4. Germline V CDR1 and CDR2: SGHRS, YFSETQ. The CDR3 consists of 14 residues. CDR3 sequence reads: CASSLVDGRDEQFF. DNA of the CDR3: TGCGCCAGCAGCTTGGTCGACGGGAGGGATGAGCAGTTCTTC.

The chain carries TRBV28 and TRBJ2-1; 13 bases are a match to TRBD2. The CDR3 totals 17 residues. The J segment lost 3 bases and the V segment lost 3 bases, leaving 5 bases of the junction unmatched. Germline V gene lookup returns CDR1 MDHEN and CDR2 SYDVKM. The CDR3 DNA sequence: TGTGCCAGCAGTTTCCGACTAGCGGGAGGCTTCTACAATGAGCAGTTCTTC. Its protein is CASSFRLAGGFYNEQFF.

This clone was detected only a few times. The chain carries TRBV19 and TRBJ1-1; no firm D call. V lost 7 bases, J lost 1 base, and 10 bases lay in between. CDR3 length equals 13 residues. Germline V gives CDR1 LNHDA, CDR2 SQIVND (reference sequence). As DNA, the CDR3 is TGTGCCAGTAAAATAACAGCGAACACTGAAGCTTTCTTT. Protein product: CASKITANTEAFF. The entire variable domain, with the rest obtained from reference TRBV19 and TRBJ1-1, is as follows: DGGITQSPKYLFRKEGQNVTLSCEQNLNHDAMYWYRQDPGQGLRLIYYSQIVNDFQKGDIAEGYSVSREKKESFPLTVTSAQKNPTAFYLCASKITANTEAFFGQGTRLTVV.

This chain links TRBV7-6 with TRBJ2-2, with 12 bases lining up with TRBD2. This CDR3 region has 18 residues. Germline CDR1 and CDR2: SGHVS and FNYEAQ. Trimming removed 2 bases from V and 5 bases from J; junction bases left unmatched: 9. CDR3 amino acids: CASSLSPSGGALTGELFF. In DNA form, the CDR3 reads TGTGCCAGCAGCTTATCCCCTAGCGGGGGGGCCCTGACCGGGGAGCTGTTTTTT.

V and J are TRBV7-2 and TRBJ2-1; possibly TRBD2 for D (6 bases). The V gene's germline CDR1 is SGHTA and CDR2 FQGNSA. With 0 bases removed from V and 14 bases from J, the gap between germline ends came to 17 bases. This CDR3 is built from 14 residues. This CDR3 is CASSLARGAGLKFF. In nucleotides, the CDR3 is TGTGCCAGCAGCTTAGCGCGGGGCGCCGGACTTAAGTTCTTC.

V is TRBV7-6 and J is TRBJ2-1, with TRBD2 identical over 7 bases. Germline lookup yields CDR1 SGHVS and CDR2 FNYEAQ. V lost 8 bases and J lost 4; bases outside the gene matches: 5. CDR3 length: 13 amino acids. The CDR3 sequence: CASALADYNEQFF. In DNA form, the CDR3 reads TGTGCCAGCGCGCTAGCGGATTACAATGAGCAGTTCTTC.

J is TRBJ2-7 and V is TRBV2; 7 bases agree with TRBD1. CDR3 length equals 14 residues. Germline loops: CDR1 SNHLY, CDR2 FYNNEI. V lost 6 bases and J lost 6; bases outside the gene matches: 11. CDR3 coding DNA: TGTGCCAGCAGCTACAGGGGTTTACTATTCGAGCAGTACTTC. Translating gives CASSYRGLLFEQYF.

The rearrangement uses TRBV19 and TRBJ2-7; D may be TRBD2 (6 bases). Germline CDR1 is LNHDA and CDR2 is SQIVND (reference sequence). Deletions cut 6 bases from V and 1 base from J, with 13 bases between. The CDR3 extends over 14 amino acids. The CDR3 nucleotides read TGTGCCAGTAGCTCACTAGCCCGATCCTACGAGCAGTACTTC. Residues: CASSSLARSYEQYF.

The V call is TRBV27, the J call TRBJ2-3, with D tentatively TRBD1 (5 bases). The CDR3 totals 15 residues. Trimming cost V 8 bases and J 2 bases, with 17 bases left between them. Germline V lookup: CDR1 MNHEY, CDR2 SMNVEV (reference sequence). CDR3 coding DNA: TGTGCCAGCGGAATTCAGGGTGTAACCACAGATACGCAGTATTTT. Translation: CASGIQGVTTDTQYF.

This chain uses TRBV29-1 with TRBJ1-1; perhaps TRBD1 as D (6 bases). V shed 6 bases and J shed 0 bases, with 11 bases lying between them. The CDR3 consists of 13 residues. Germline CDR1 SQVTM, CDR2 ANQGSEA. Here the CDR3 reads CSVRGQMNTEAFF. The CDR3, as DNA: TGCAGCGTCCGGGGACAAATGAACACTGAAGCTTTCTTT.

The chain uses TRBV2 and TRBJ2-2, with 7 bases fitting TRBD2. Germline V lookup: CDR1 SNHLY, CDR2 FYNNEI. Germline trimming cut 6 bases from V and 6 bases from J; bases unmatched to any gene: 10. The CDR3 loop spans 15 amino acids. The CDR3, as DNA: TGTGCCAGCAGCCCTAGCGGAGAGGGCCCCGGGGAGCTGTTTTTT. Translated: CASSPSGEGPGELFF.

The chain is built from TRBV6-6 and TRBJ2-3, with D unclear. This CDR3 has 15 amino acids. V lost 6 bases, J lost 5 bases, and 18 bases lay in between. Germline CDR1 MNHNY, CDR2 SVGAGI (reference sequence). CDR3 DNA sequence: TGTGCCAGCAGAGCACATGCGGCTGCTGTAGATACGCAGTATTTT. It encodes CASRAHAAAVDTQYF.

The chain joins TRBV28 to TRBJ1-2, with 7 bases matching TRBD1. J lost 4 bases, V lost 6 bases, and 2 bases had no gene match. Per germline, CDR1 MDHEN and CDR2 SYDVKM. This CDR3 region has 12 residues. The CDR3 loop reads CASRGTAYGYTF. The DNA for the CDR3 is TGTGCCAGCAGGGGGACAGCCTATGGCTACACCTTC.

The chain employs TRBV5-1 and TRBJ2-3, with D possibly being TRBD2 (5 bases). Germline V gene data show CDR1 as SGHRS and CDR2 as YFSETQ. CDR3 length equals 12 residues. V lost 4 bases to trimming and J lost 7 bases, with 10 bases between them. This chain's CDR3 is CASSGEGYTQYF. The CDR3 coding sequence is TGCGCCAGCAGCGGCGAGGGATATACGCAGTATTTT.

The chain uses TRBV5-1 and TRBJ1-3; 7 nucleotides align to TRBD1. The CDR3 runs to 16 residues. J gave up 0 bases and V 0 bases, and 3 bases lay outside the gene matches. The germline CDR1 and CDR2 sequences are SGHRS and YFSETQ. CDR3 in DNA: TGCGCCAGCAGCTTGGTCACAGGGGACTCTGGAAACACCATATATTTT. Protein: CASSLVTGDSGNTIYF.

The CDR3 here is CASSFQGIYEQYF. CDR3 bases: TGTGCCAGCAGTTTCCAGGGGATCTACGAGCAGTACTTC. The rearrangement links TRBV6-6 to TRBJ2-7, with D maybe TRBD1 (6 bases). The CDR3 is 13 amino acids. Germline V CDR1 and CDR2: MNHNY, SVGAGI (reference sequence). With 4 bases removed from V and 3 bases from J, the gap between germline ends came to 10 bases.

The chain employs TRBV2 and TRBJ2-7; TRBD2 is a possible D gene (6 bases). The germline V gene encodes CDR1 SNHLY and CDR2 FYNNEI. CDR3 length: 14 residues. V dropped 7 bases and J dropped 6 bases, with 19 bases sitting between them. The CDR3 coding sequence is TGTGCCAGCACCGAGGAGGGGTCGTCCGGCGAGCAGTACTTC. Its protein is CASTEEGSSGEQYF. The full variable domain, with the rest looked up from reference TRBV2 and TRBJ2-7, is EPEVTQTPSHQVTQMGQEVILRCVPISNHLYFYWYRQILGQKVEFLVSFYNNEISEKSEIFDDQFSVERPDGSNFTLKIRSTKLEDSAMYFCASTEEGSSGEQYFGPGTRLTVT.

This rearrangement joins TRBV5-6 to TRBJ1-5; the D gene is possibly TRBD1 (5 bases). Trimming took off 2 bases at V and 2 bases at J, with 17 bases between the two ends. Germline values: CDR1 SGHDT, CDR2 YYEEEE. This CDR3 has 17 amino acids. The CDR3 DNA reads TGTGCCAGCAGCTTAGAAAAGGGACTGCGTGGCAATCAGCCCCAGCATTTT. Its protein is CASSLEKGLRGNQPQHF.

In this sample, this clone turned up a few times. The chain joins TRBV19 to TRBJ2-7; no firm D call. Trimming removed 5 bases from V and 7 bases from J, with 15 bases in between. This CDR3 is 13 amino acids long. Germline lookup yields CDR1 LNHDA and CDR2 SQIVND (reference sequence). The DNA for the CDR3 is TGTGCCAGTAGTTATTCGGTCGTCGGGGAGCAGTACTTC. Amino acid sequence: CASSYSVVGEQYF.